Shown below are 4 T cell receptor beta chains from a single sample sequenced in a study of long-term antiretroviral therapy in people with HIV. Running of the v3.0 immunoSEQ assay took place at survey level. Sequencing was performed with immunoSEQ multiplex PCR; in TCRdb, only in-frame clones are kept and a portion is missing. The data show more than 20,000 clones, 81% seen once. The sequenced sample was unsorted PBMCs, obtained at the start of antiretroviral therapy, before treatment. The receptors shown here come from a young woman with HIV.

This clone has just one count. V and J are TRBV7-6 and TRBJ2-3; a possible D gene is TRBD2 (6 bases). V was shortened by 0 bases and J by 0 bases, with 7 bases between the two germline ends. The CDR3 runs to 15 residues. Germline V CDR1 and CDR2: SGHVS, FNYEAQ. DNA of the CDR3: TGTGCCAGCAGCTTAGCGGCGGGGAGCACAGATACGCAGTATTTT. It is translated as CASSLAAGSTDTQYF.

J is TRBJ2-6 and V is TRBV10-1, with D perhaps matching TRBD1 (6 bases). V was trimmed by 6 bases and J by 0 bases, leaving 21 bases between them. Germline loops: CDR1 WNHNN, CDR2 SYGVQD (reference sequence). CDR3 length: 19 amino acids. The CDR3 is CASSPRGTLGLSGANVLTF. In nucleotides, the CDR3 is TGCGCCAGCAGCCCTCGAGGGACATTGGGCCTCTCTGGGGCCAACGTCCTGACTTTC.

This rearrangement joins TRBV29-1 to TRBJ1-2; D not certain. This CDR3 spans 14 amino acids. In germline, CDR1 is SQVTM, CDR2 ANQGSEA. Trimming took 3 bases from V and 0 from J, leaving 11 bases between them. CDR3 coding DNA: TGCAGCGTTGAGTCCGGATCTGCTAACTATGGCTACACCTTC. Encoded protein: CSVESGSANYGYTF.

The gene calls are TRBV13 and TRBJ1-2; tentative D call: TRBD1 (6 bases). The CDR3 has 12 residues. V was shortened by 5 bases and J by 12 bases, with 16 bases between the two germline ends. Germline V gene data show CDR1 as PRHDT and CDR2 as FYEKMQ (reference sequence). As DNA, the CDR3 is TGTGCCAGCAGCGTCCAAAACAGGGCTAACACCTTC. It yields the protein CASSVQNRANTF.